The rows below give T cell receptor beta chains drawn from one sample of a study of cytomegalovirus exposure and HLA in healthy donors. Using immunoSEQ multiplex PCR, the repertoire was profiled, and TCRdb retains in-frame clones only, with some absent. This table holds around 200,000 clones, 82% found once. Input material: PBMCs. Receptors were obtained from a man between 35 and 55 years old in good health and CMV-seropositive. Both conserved end residues are part of each CDR3. D genes are given only for firm matches. Clone size is stated in some rows and not others, as once, few, many or a class when expanded.

J: TRBJ2-5
D: TRBD2
V: TRBV7-8
size: -
CDR3: CASSPPSGGWETQYF
DNA: TGTGCCAGCAGCCCCCCTAGCGGAGGATGGGAGACCCAGTACTTC

J: TRBJ1-1
D: -
V: TRBV9
size: few
CDR3: CASSASKVAIMNTEAFF
DNA: TGTGCCAGCAGCGCCTCGAAAGTAGCTATAATGAACACTGAAGCTTTCTTT

J: TRBJ2-1
D: TRBD1
V: TRBV27
size: -
CDR3: CASNSTGTYNEQFF
DNA: TGTGCCAGCAATTCGACAGGGACCTACAATGAGCAGTTCTTC

J: TRBJ2-2
D: TRBD1
V: TRBV7-3
size: -
CDR3: CASSLSQRGQDGELFF
DNA: TGTGCCAGCAGCTTATCCCAAAGGGGGCAGGACGGGGAGCTGTTTTTT

J: TRBJ1-2
D: -
V: TRBV19
size: -
CDR3: CASSTTYTGLGYTF
DNA: TGTGCCAGTAGTACGACCTATACAGGGCTTGGCTACACCTTC

J: TRBJ2-5
D: TRBD2
V: TRBV5-1
size: once
CDR3: CASSWGTSSQETQYF
DNA: TGCGCCAGCAGCTGGGGGACTAGCAGCCAAGAGACCCAGTACTTC

J: TRBJ2-2
D: TRBD2
V: TRBV28
size: few
CDR3: CASSGAGGPPGELFF
DNA: TGTGCCAGCAGTGGAGCGGGAGGGCCCCCCGGGGAGCTGTTTTTT

J: TRBJ2-7
D: -
V: TRBV4-1
size: few
CDR3: CASSQDPHYSYEQYF
DNA: TGCGCCAGCAGCCAAGACCCACATTACTCCTACGAGCAGTACTTC

J: TRBJ2-1
D: -
V: TRBV9
size: -
CDR3: CASSLKTALNEQFF
DNA: TGTGCCAGCAGCCTCAAGACAGCCTTGAATGAGCAGTTCTTC

J: TRBJ1-1
D: TRBD1
V: TRBV6-5
size: -
CDR3: CASSYGDRGFTEAFF
DNA: TGTGCCAGCAGTTATGGGGACAGGGGGTTTACTGAAGCTTTCTTT

J: TRBJ1-1
D: -
V: TRBV10-1
size: -
CDR3: CASSEAGSLNTEAFF
DNA: TGCGCCAGCAGTGAGGCAGGAAGCTTGAACACTGAAGCTTTCTTT

J: TRBJ2-7
D: -
V: TRBV29-1
size: few
CDR3: CSVDTEKGYEQYF
DNA: TGCAGCGTTGACACCGAAAAGGGGTACGAGCAGTACTTC

J: TRBJ2-1
D: TRBD2
V: TRBV7-9
size: -
CDR3: CASSPGGSGRVNEQFF
DNA: TGTGCCAGCAGCCCCGGGGGTAGCGGGAGGGTTAATGAGCAGTTCTTC

J: TRBJ2-3
D: -
V: TRBV6-5
size: -
CDR3: CASSISWTSTDTQYF
DNA: TGTGCCAGCAGCATATCGTGGACTAGCACAGATACGCAGTATTTT

J: TRBJ2-3
D: -
V: TRBV11-3
size: few
CDR3: CASSLSPDSFIDTQYF
DNA: TGTGCCAGCAGCCTCTCTCCGGACAGCTTTATAGATACGCAGTATTTT